One and the same sample provided the 3 T cell receptor beta chains below, sequenced in a study of blood T cell repertoires in COVID-19. Profiled with immunoSEQ multiplex PCR; TCRdb holds only in-frame clones, not every one. The data show some 200,000 clones, around 80% seen once. Source material: peripheral blood. Every receptor here comes from a woman aged 30 to 39 with COVID-19, enrolled during active disease.

V is TRBV27 and J is TRBJ1-1, with a weak D call TRBD1 (6 bases). With 4 bases removed from V and 8 bases from J, the gap between germline ends came to 8 bases. Germline CDR1 reads MNHEY; CDR2 reads SMNVEV (reference sequence). The CDR3 covers 11 residues. The CDR3 sequence is CASSSGTEAFF. In DNA, the CDR3 is TGTGCCAGCAGTTCCGGGACAGAAGCTTTCTTT.

The rearrangement joins TRBV6-2 or TRBV6-3 to TRBJ2-1, with D maybe TRBD2 (5 bases). Germline V gene data show CDR1 as MNHEY and CDR2 as SVGEGT. This CDR3 spans 15 amino acids. Trimming took 4 bases from V and 0 from J, leaving 10 bases between them. The CDR3 here is CASSLQAGSYNEQFF. As DNA, the CDR3 is TGTGCCAGCAGTTTGCAGGCGGGCTCCTACAATGAGCAGTTCTTC.

The chain has TRBV10-3 and TRBJ2-5; 11 bases line up with TRBD2. CDR3 size: 15 residues. J gave up 2 bases and V 8 bases, and 7 bases lay outside the gene matches. Germline V CDR1 and CDR2: ENHRY, SYGVKD. CDR3 nucleotides: TGTGCCATCGGTTTGACTAGCGGGGTGCAAGAGACCCAGTACTTC. Residues: CAIGLTSGVQETQYF.